Listed below are T cell receptor beta chains from one sample, sequenced in a study of OX40 agonist ivuxolimab in advanced cancers. Measured with immunoSEQ multiplex PCR; TCRdb has only the in-frame clones, and not every one. The sample contains some 70,000 clones, around 93% of which appear only once. The source material was CD4+ or CD8+ T cells sorted from blood, sampled in a trial of the OX40 agonist ivuxolimab. These receptors were collected from an adult with an advanced solid tumor such as melanoma, head and neck, liver or kidney cancer. The conserved cysteine and the conserved F or W are not part of the CDR3 here. Expanded clones get a size class; other rows say once, few or many, or leave the size out.

V gene: TRBV21-1
clone size: NA
CDR3 protein: ASSITSGRHFDEQF

V gene: TRBV11-3
clone size: NA
CDR3 protein: ASSPWTSSSDTQY

V gene: TRBV19
clone size: NA
CDR3 protein: ASSPDGGNTIY

V gene: TRBV7-9
clone size: once
CDR3 protein: ASSFEGGDTQY

V gene: TRBV5-1
clone size: NA
CDR3 protein: ASSLSLAGVDEQF

V gene: TRBV19
clone size: NA
CDR3 protein: ASSITSGRPEQF

V gene: TRBV6-5
clone size: few
CDR3 protein: ATLGAGNTIY

V gene: TRBV10-3
clone size: NA
CDR3 protein: ATSIEGHGYT

V gene: TRBV5-1
clone size: NA
CDR3 protein: ASSHARGQYQETQY

V gene: TRBV11-3
clone size: NA
CDR3 protein: ASSLELAGGADTQY

V gene: TRBV5-1
clone size: NA
CDR3 protein: ASTAGGNTGELF

V gene: TRBV6-5
clone size: NA
CDR3 protein: ASTSGNQPQH

V gene: TRBV6-1
clone size: NA
CDR3 protein: ASSGLTGSGYT

V gene: TRBV10-3
clone size: NA
CDR3 protein: AITAGLEETQY

V gene: TRBV9
clone size: NA
CDR3 protein: ASSVGWDSGNTIY

V gene: TRBV18
clone size: NA
CDR3 protein: ASSPRGAAETQY

V gene: TRBV7-6
clone size: NA
CDR3 protein: ASSLGTSGGRPSTDTQY

V gene: TRBV19
clone size: few
CDR3 protein: ASSSWTANTEAF

V gene: TRBV5-1
clone size: few
CDR3 protein: ASSLGPGLATEAF

V gene: TRBV28
clone size: medium-sized
CDR3 protein: ASSPTSDGRDEQF

V gene: TRBV5-5
clone size: NA
CDR3 protein: ASSLDSGAEGYT

V gene: TRBV7-3
clone size: NA
CDR3 protein: ASSLTGNGGETQY